This T cell receptor beta chain was profiled in a study of shared clonotypes between healthy human individuals. Notes on the study in general: Incompleteness in sorted-subset sequencing, despite large depth, was shown by rarefaction.

Regarding this clone: What it binds is unknown. This sequence may be a read error, since a much larger clone differs from it by one base. Other DNA sequences in the sample encode the same CDR3.

CDR3 length: 11 residues. Trimming shortened V by 5 bases and J by 1 base, and 3 bases separated the two germline ends. Looked up from germline, CDR1 is SEHNR and CDR2 is FQNEAQ (reference sequence). CD45RO-negative CD8 cells positively selected for CCR7 made up the naive population, which excluded terminally differentiated effector memory CD45RA+ cells. The table came from immunoSEQ multiplex PCR; TCRdb's copy has only in-frame clones and leaves some out. Altogether about 2 million clones are present, 85% to 95% being singletons, with the ten largest covering 0.85% to 1.3%. The source of this sequence is a man aged 18 to 30 in good health. Sequenced material: naive CD8+ T cells sorted from blood. The chain joins TRBV7-9 to TRBJ2-7; D is unresolved. In nucleotides, the CDR3 is TGTGCCAGCAGCCCTTCCTACGAGCAGTACTTC. Translation gives CASSPSYEQYF.